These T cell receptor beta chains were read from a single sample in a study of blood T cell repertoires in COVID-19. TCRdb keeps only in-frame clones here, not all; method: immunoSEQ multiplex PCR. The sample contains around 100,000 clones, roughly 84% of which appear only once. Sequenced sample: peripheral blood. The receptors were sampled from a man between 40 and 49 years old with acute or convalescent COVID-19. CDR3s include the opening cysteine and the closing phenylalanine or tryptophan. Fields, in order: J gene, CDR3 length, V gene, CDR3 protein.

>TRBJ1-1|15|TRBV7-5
CARSLKGLLNTEAFF
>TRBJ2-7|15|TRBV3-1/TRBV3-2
CASSRRLAGNYEQYF
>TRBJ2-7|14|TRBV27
CASSLFRGPYEQYF
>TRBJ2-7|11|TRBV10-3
CAPHRGDEQYF
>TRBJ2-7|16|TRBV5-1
CASSLAGTGNPYEQYF
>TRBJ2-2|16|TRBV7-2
CASSRRGGAGTGELFF
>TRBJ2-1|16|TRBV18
CASSPPSGRAVSEQFF
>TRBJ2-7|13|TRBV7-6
CASSPGYNYEQYF
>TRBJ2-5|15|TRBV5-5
CASSLGVGRQETQYF
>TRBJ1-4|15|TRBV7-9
CASSFKGAANEKLFF
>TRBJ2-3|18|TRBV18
CASSPRATSGSSTDTQYF
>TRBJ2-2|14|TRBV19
CASQGTGSIGELFF
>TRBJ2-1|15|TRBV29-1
CSVETSGSGVNEQFF
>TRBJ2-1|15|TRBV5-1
CASSLGAGSPNEQFF
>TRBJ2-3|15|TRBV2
CASRLSGAPGDTQYF
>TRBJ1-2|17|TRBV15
CATTRSGTQAASRGYTF
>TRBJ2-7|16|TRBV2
CASGGTSFAGSHEQYF
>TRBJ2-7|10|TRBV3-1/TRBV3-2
CASSSGEQYF
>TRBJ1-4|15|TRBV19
CASSAMSGANEKLFF
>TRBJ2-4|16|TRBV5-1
CASSLTPPRGRDIQYF
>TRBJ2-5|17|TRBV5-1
CASSLAYQRRGQETQYF
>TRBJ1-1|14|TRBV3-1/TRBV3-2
CASSQDRVRLGAFF
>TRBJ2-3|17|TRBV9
CASSVSISGGAADTQYF
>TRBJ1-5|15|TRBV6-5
CASSVQGAWNQPQHF
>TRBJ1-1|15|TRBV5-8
CASSLGTLGHTEAFF
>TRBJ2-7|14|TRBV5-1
CASSSTGVFYEQYF
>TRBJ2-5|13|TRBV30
CAWGGGGQETQYF
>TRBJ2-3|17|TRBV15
CATSRDFGGLSTDTQYF